These 32 T cell receptor beta chains originate from one sample sequenced in a study of cytomegalovirus exposure and HLA in healthy donors (dated by TCRdb to about 2017). Library preparation employed the immunoSEQ multiplex PCR assay. The multiplex PCR relied on a mix of 60 forward primers for TCR Vbeta segments and 13 reverse primers for TCR Jbeta segments. TCRdb retrieved this table from immuneACCESS and kept in-frame rearrangements only. Not all clones are present; in checked studies, unresolved V genes account for under half, and no reason is known for the remainder. Present in this sample are tens of thousands of clones, roughly 79% of which were seen just once. The ten largest clonotypes hold around 6.3% of the sample. The source material was PBMCs. The receptor set was obtained from a man in his forties or fifties in good health and CMV-seronegative.

In this sample, this clone turned up a few times. The chain is built from TRBV28 and TRBJ1-1, with D perhaps TRBD1 (6 bases). CDR3 length: 13 amino acids. CDR1 is MDHEN, CDR2 SYDVKM, per germline. Trimming took 11 bases from V and 1 from J, leaving 14 bases between them. Here the CDR3 DNA reads TGTGCCTCGTTCAGGGGAGAGAACACTGAAGCTTTCTTT. Translating gives CASFRGENTEAFF.

V is TRBV9 and J is TRBJ1-4, with a possible D match to TRBD1 (6 bases). From germline, CDR1 is SGDLS and CDR2 YYNGEE. CDR3 length: 15 residues. V was shortened by 4 bases and J by 4 bases, with 14 bases between the two germline ends. The CDR3 DNA sequence: TGTGCCAGCAGCCCGGGACAATCCAGTAATGAAAAACTGTTTTTT. Amino acids: CASSPGQSSNEKLFF.

The J gene is TRBJ1-5, the V gene TRBV19; 7 nucleotides align to TRBD1. CDR1 and CDR2 (germline): LNHDA, SQIVND (reference sequence). V lost 6 bases and J lost 4; bases outside the gene matches: 18. This CDR3 spans 18 amino acids. This CDR3 is CASRGSQGLGSWNQPQHF. The CDR3 DNA reads as TGTGCCAGTAGGGGGTCACAGGGGCTAGGATCATGGAATCAGCCCCAGCATTTT.

This chain connects TRBV4-1 to TRBJ2-1; D is undetermined. The germline CDR1 and CDR2 sequences are MGHRA and YSYEKL. The V gene lost 4 bases and the J gene lost 4 bases, with 20 bases spanning the gap. This CDR3 has 17 amino acids. The CDR3 loop is CASSRRPRQEAYNEQFF. The CDR3 coding sequence is TGCGCCAGCAGCCGAAGACCGAGGCAAGAGGCTTACAATGAGCAGTTCTTC.

The rearrangement links TRBV19 to TRBJ2-7, with 9 nucleotides matching TRBD1. Trimming removed 3 bases from V and 6 bases from J; junction bases left unmatched: 6. The CDR3 has 14 residues. Looked up from germline, CDR1 is LNHDA and CDR2 is SQIVND (reference sequence). CDR3 sequence reads: CASSIRQGESEQYF. DNA of the CDR3: TGTGCCAGTAGTATTCGACAGGGGGAAAGCGAGCAGTACTTC.

On this clone itself: At one boundary the junction diverges from the germline segment, which might be a read error. CDR3 nucleotide sequence: TGCGCCAACAGCTACAGCCCGGGGAGCGAGCAGTACTTC. Its translation is CANSYSPGSEQYF. This chain connects TRBV5-1 to TRBJ2-7; D may be TRBD2 (5 bases). Germline assignment: CDR1 SGHRS and CDR2 YFSETQ. This CDR3 contains 13 residues.

The rearrangement uses TRBV10-3 and TRBJ1-1; 8 bases align to TRBD1. Trimming removed 6 bases from V and 3 bases from J; junction bases left unmatched: 9. This CDR3 spans 15 amino acids. Germline values: CDR1 ENHRY, CDR2 SYGVKD. CDR3 coding DNA: TGTGCCATCAGCGATGAGGGACAGGCGCACACTGAAGCTTTCTTT. It encodes CAISDEGQAHTEAFF.

This clone was detected a few times. The chain is built from TRBV4-1 and TRBJ2-1, with D hard to call. The V gene lost 0 bases and the J gene lost 7 bases, with 10 bases spanning the gap. The CDR3 is made up of 14 amino acids. Germline assignment: CDR1 MGHRA and CDR2 YSYEKL. CDR3 residues: CASSQERQANEQFF. For the CDR3, the DNA is TGCGCCAGCAGCCAAGAAAGGCAGGCGAATGAGCAGTTCTTC.

The V gene is TRBV2, the J gene TRBJ2-3, with a tentative D call TRBD1 (5 bases). The length of the CDR3 is 13 residues. V was shortened by 10 bases and J by 4 bases, with 15 bases between the two germline ends. Per germline, CDR1 SNHLY and CDR2 FYNNEI. The CDR3 DNA reads TGTGCCATCAGGGCGGAATCGGCAGATACGCAGTATTTT. Encoded protein: CAIRAESADTQYF.

V usage is TRBV7-9 and J usage is TRBJ1-2, with D unclear. This CDR3 region has 13 residues. V lost 5 bases and J lost 2, with 9 bases in between. Germline values: CDR1 SEHNR, CDR2 FQNEAQ (reference sequence). Here the CDR3 reads CASSPGENYGYTF. CDR3 DNA sequence: TGTGCCAGCAGCCCCGGGGAAAACTATGGCTACACCTTC.

V usage is TRBV6-4 and J usage is TRBJ1-6; D possibly corresponds to TRBD1 (5 bases). CDR1 is MRHNA, CDR2 SNTAGT, per germline. The CDR3 sequence is 15 residues long. Trimming took off 4 bases at V and 11 bases at J, with 18 bases between the two ends. DNA of the CDR3: TGTGCCAGCAGTGCAGGGAATTCCCCCACAACACCCCTCCACTTT. Its translation: CASSAGNSPTTPLHF.

This chain connects TRBV5-1 to TRBJ1-2, with 8 bases aligning to TRBD1. CDR1 and CDR2 from the germline V gene are SGHRS and YFSETQ. J gave up 7 bases and V 7 bases, and 6 bases lay outside the gene matches. CDR3 length: 12 amino acids. The DNA of the CDR3 is TGCGCCAGCGGGACAGGCGACTTTGGCTACACCTTC. Amino acid sequence: CASGTGDFGYTF.

This chain connects TRBV6-1 to TRBJ1-1, with D perhaps matching TRBD1 (5 bases). CDR1 MNHNS and CDR2 SASEGT come from the germline V gene. The CDR3 runs to 13 residues. The V and J ends lost 7 bases and 3 bases respectively, with 12 bases between them. The CDR3 sequence: CASTMTDYTEAFF. As DNA, the CDR3 is TGTGCCAGCACTATGACAGACTACACTGAAGCTTTCTTT.

The chain has TRBV10-3 and TRBJ2-1; the match to TRBD2 covers 10 bases. Germline CDR1 and CDR2: ENHRY and SYGVKD. This CDR3 is built from 17 residues. The V gene end was trimmed by 0 bases and the J gene end by 9 bases; junction bases not matched to a gene: 11. The CDR3 sequence is CAISESSLASGRVEQFF. CDR3 DNA: TGTGCCATCAGTGAGTCGAGCCTTGCTAGCGGGAGAGTTGAGCAGTTCTTC.

This chain connects TRBV7-9 to TRBJ2-1; 13 nucleotides align to TRBD2. The CDR3 loop spans 15 amino acids. V lost 6 bases and J lost 9; bases outside the gene matches: 8. Germline-derived CDR1 and CDR2 are SEHNR and FQNEAQ (reference sequence). Here the CDR3 DNA reads TGTGCCAGCAGAACAGGGACTAGCGGGGTGGGTGAGCAGTTCTTC. Protein product: CASRTGTSGVGEQFF.

The chain recombines TRBV5-1 with TRBJ1-2; 10 bases align to TRBD1. Trimming cost V 5 bases and J 8 bases; bases outside gene matches: 6. The CDR3 totals 13 residues. Germline V CDR1 and CDR2: SGHRS, YFSETQ. As DNA, the CDR3 is TGCGCCAGCAGATCCGGGACAGGGGAAGGCTACACCTTC. It yields the protein CASRSGTGEGYTF. The full variable domain, rest sourced from reference TRBV5-1 and TRBJ1-2, is KAGVTQTPRYLIKTRGQQVTLSCSPISGHRSVSWYQQTPGQGLQFLFEYFSETQRNKGNFPGRFSGRQFSNSRSEMNVSTLELGDSALYLCASRSGTGEGYTFGSGTRLTVV.

The V gene is TRBV28, the J gene TRBJ2-7; maybe TRBD2 (6 bases). The length of the CDR3 is 15 residues. V was shortened by 8 bases and J by 4 bases, with 21 bases between the two germline ends. Germline V gene lookup returns CDR1 MDHEN and CDR2 SYDVKM. The CDR3, as DNA: TGTGCCAGCGGAGGGAAGGGGATCTTTATATACGAGCAGTACTTC. The encoded protein is CASGGKGIFIYEQYF. The full variable domain, in which reference TRBV28 and TRBJ2-7 provide the parts outside the CDR3, is DVKVTQSSRYLVKRTGEKVFLECVQDMDHENMFWYRQDPGLGLRLIYFSYDVKMKEKGDIPEGYSVSREKKERFSLILESASTNQTSMYLCASGGKGIFIYEQYFGPGTRLTVT.

The rearrangement joins TRBV7-9 to TRBJ2-2; 7 nucleotides agree with TRBD2. The ends lost 5 bases at V and 1 base at J; junction bases unmatched: 4. Germline V gene sequence: CDR1 SEHNR, CDR2 FQNEAQ (reference sequence). The length of the CDR3 is 15 residues. This chain's CDR3 is CASSVSGMNTGELFF. The DNA of the CDR3 is TGTGCCAGCAGCGTGAGCGGGATGAACACCGGGGAGCTGTTTTTT.

The rearrangement joins TRBV6-1 to TRBJ1-2, with D possibly matching TRBD1 (6 bases). CDR1 MNHNS and CDR2 SASEGT come from the germline V gene. V lost 2 bases and J 3 bases, leaving 13 bases between the germline ends. The CDR3 runs to 15 residues. CDR3: CASSETGQSYYGYTF. CDR3 coding DNA: TGTGCCAGCAGTGAAACAGGACAGAGCTACTATGGCTACACCTTC.

The V and J genes are TRBV28 and TRBJ2-3; a possible D gene is TRBD2 (6 bases). Between the trimmed V and J ends, which lost 2 bases and 2 bases, there was a span of 8 bases. This CDR3 is built from 14 residues. Germline V gene lookup returns CDR1 MDHEN and CDR2 SYDVKM. CDR3 nucleotide sequence: TGTGCCAGCAGTTTAAGGGACTTCACAGATACGCAGTATTTT. It codes for CASSLRDFTDTQYF. Full variable domain (rest looked up from reference TRBV28 and TRBJ2-3): DVKVTQSSRYLVKRTGEKVFLECVQDMDHENMFWYRQDPGLGLRLIYFSYDVKMKEKGDIPEGYSVSREKKERFSLILESASTNQTSMYLCASSLRDFTDTQYFGPGTRLTVL.

V is TRBV10-3 and J is TRBJ1-1; D gene unclear. Germline CDR1 ENHRY, CDR2 SYGVKD. The CDR3 has 14 residues. The V gene lost 4 bases and the J gene lost 4 bases, with 13 bases spanning the gap. This chain's CDR3 is CAISALVEGTEAFF. CDR3 sequence (DNA): TGTGCCATCAGTGCCCTCGTTGAGGGCACTGAAGCTTTCTTT.

The chain is built from TRBV2 and TRBJ2-7; tentative D call: TRBD2 (6 bases). Trimming shortened V by 4 bases and J by 3 bases, and 10 bases separated the two germline ends. CDR1 and CDR2 from the germline V gene are SNHLY and FYNNEI. This CDR3 comprises 13 residues. The CDR3 sequence: CASSGGVFYEQYF. For the CDR3, the DNA is TGTGCCAGCAGTGGGGGGGTCTTCTACGAGCAGTACTTC.

The V call is TRBV10-3, the J call TRBJ2-7, with TRBD1 identical over 8 bases. Germline CDR1 and CDR2: ENHRY and SYGVKD. The CDR3 contains 13 residues. The V segment lost 6 bases and the J segment 3 bases; nucleotides outside the gene matches: 4. The DNA for the CDR3 is TGTGCCATCAGGCCGGGACAGGACTACGAGCAGTACTTC. Its protein is CAIRPGQDYEQYF.

J is TRBJ2-4 and V is TRBV4-1; perhaps TRBD1 as D (6 bases). V lost 2 bases to trimming and J lost 5 bases, with 10 bases between them. Germline lookup yields CDR1 MGHRA and CDR2 YSYEKL. The CDR3 consists of 14 residues. In nucleotides, the CDR3 is TGCGCCAGCAGCCAATGGACAGAACAAAACATTCAGTACTTC. Translated: CASSQWTEQNIQYF.

V is TRBV7-2 and J is TRBJ1-6; D is ambiguous. Germline CDR1 and CDR2: SGHTA and FQGNSA. Trimming took off 4 bases at V and 10 bases at J, with 17 bases between the two ends. The CDR3 runs 15 residues. The CDR3 nucleotides are TGTGCCAGCAGCTCCGTAATGGGAGGGTTATCACCCCTCCACTTT. This codes for CASSSVMGGLSPLHF.

This clone was detected a few times. The V gene is TRBV19, the J gene TRBJ2-1, with D perhaps TRBD2 (6 bases). The CDR3 is 13 amino acids. Germline V gene data show CDR1 as LNHDA and CDR2 as SQIVND (reference sequence). Trimming cost V 6 bases and J 7 bases, with 13 bases left between them. The CDR3 coding sequence is TGTGCCAGTAGCTTTGCACTAGCAAATGAGCAGTTCTTC. Translating gives CASSFALANEQFF.

The CDR3 loop reads CASSRQGRGSSYNEQFF. CDR3 DNA sequence: TGTGCCAGCTCACGACAGGGCAGGGGTAGCTCCTACAATGAGCAGTTCTTC. This chain uses TRBV18 with TRBJ2-1; TRBD1 agrees at 7 bases. CDR3 length equals 17 residues. Germline trimming cut 4 bases from V and 0 bases from J; bases unmatched to any gene: 9. Germline CDR1 and CDR2: KGHSH and LQKENI. The whole variable domain, filled in from reference TRBV18 and TRBJ2-1, reads NAGVMQNPRHLVRRRGQEARLRCSPMKGHSHVYWYRQLPEEGLKFMVYLQKENIIDESGMPKERFSAEFPKEGPSILRIQQVVRGDSAAYFCASSRQGRGSSYNEQFFGPGTRLTVL.

The rearrangement joins TRBV6-5 to TRBJ2-1; 9 bases are shared with TRBD2. Germline CDR1 is MNHEY and CDR2 is SVGAGI. V lost 9 bases and J lost 13; bases outside the gene matches: 7. The CDR3 totals 11 residues. The CDR3, as DNA: TGTGCCAGTTGGCGGGAGGGCCACCAGTTCTTC. Its protein is CASWREGHQFF.

This sequence joins TRBV7-6 and TRBJ2-7; 9 positions agree with TRBD1. The CDR3 runs 14 residues. J gave up 6 bases and V 5 bases, and 8 bases lay outside the gene matches. CDR1 SGHVS and CDR2 FNYEAQ come from the germline V gene. As DNA, the CDR3 is TGTGCCAGCAGCACCCTCGGACAGGGGTCCGAGCAGTACTTC. Residues: CASSTLGQGSEQYF.

This clone was counted once. The chain uses TRBV4-1 and TRBJ1-5, with D tentatively TRBD1 (6 bases). Germline-derived CDR1 and CDR2 are MGHRA and YSYEKL. The CDR3 loop spans 17 amino acids. V was pared by 0 bases and J by 2 bases, with 14 bases between. CDR3 in amino acids: CASSQDNSRQGNQPQHF. CDR3 nucleotide sequence: TGCGCCAGCAGCCAAGATAATTCACGACAGGGCAATCAGCCCCAGCATTTT.

The rearrangement links TRBV5-1 to TRBJ1-2; 9 nucleotides match TRBD1. Unmatched junction bases numbered 3, after V lost 0 bases and J lost 0 bases. From germline, CDR1 is SGHRS and CDR2 YFSETQ. The CDR3 runs to 16 residues. The CDR3 DNA sequence: TGCGCCAGCAGCTTGGGAGGGACAGGGTCTAACTATGGCTACACCTTC. Its translation is CASSLGGTGSNYGYTF.

J is TRBJ2-2 and V is TRBV4-1, with 14 bases identical to TRBD2. With V trimmed by 5 bases and J by 4 bases, 15 bases remained unmatched. This CDR3 has 20 amino acids. Germline values: CDR1 MGHRA, CDR2 YSYEKL. Here the CDR3 DNA reads TGCGCCAGCAGCACCAGGACTAGCGGGGGGATCGGGTTGGGCACCGGGGAGCTGTTTTTT. Translating gives CASSTRTSGGIGLGTGELFF.